The 20 T cell receptor beta chains listed next were all sequenced from one sample in a study of Ad26.COV2.S vaccination and SARS-CoV-2 variants. The data were produced by immunoSEQ multiplex PCR, yet TCRdb's version contains in-frame clones alone and is incomplete. Of about 320,000 clones listed, around 85% are singletons. Stated treatment: around 19 received Ad26.COV2.S at low or high dose, single or two shots; roughly five received placebo; per-sample allocation not given. Repertoires come from day 63 after the first vaccine or placebo injection. The sample consisted of peripheral blood, taken in a trial of Ad26.COV2.S vaccine versus placebo. These receptors originate from a person between 18 and 59 years old who received the Ad26.COV2.S COVID-19 vaccine or a placebo.

CDR3 DNA: TGTGCCAGCACAGCGGGGGGCCACAATGAGCAGTTCTTC. This codes for CASTAGGHNEQFF. The chain links TRBV6-5 to TRBJ2-1, with 9 bases lining up with TRBD2. CDR1 is MNHEY, CDR2 SVGAGI, per germline. The CDR3 spans 13 residues. After removal of 7 bases from V and 5 bases from J, the junction contained 3 bases not matched to a gene.

The chain is built from TRBV28 and TRBJ1-5; 8 bases are shared with TRBD1. Germline trimming cut 8 bases from V and 2 bases from J; bases unmatched to any gene: 2. The CDR3 is 13 amino acids. Per germline, CDR1 MDHEN and CDR2 SYDVKM. The CDR3 is CASARGRNQPQHF. CDR3 DNA sequence: TGTGCCAGCGCCAGGGGGCGCAATCAGCCCCAGCATTTT. Supplemented by reference TRBV28 and TRBJ1-5, the full variable domain reads DVKVTQSSRYLVKRTGEKVFLECVQDMDHENMFWYRQDPGLGLRLIYFSYDVKMKEKGDIPEGYSVSREKKERFSLILESASTNQTSMYLCASARGRNQPQHFGDGTRLSIL.

This clone occurred a few times. The chain joins TRBV14 to TRBJ2-7; the match to TRBD1 covers 7 bases. The CDR3 has 14 residues. Germline CDR1 and CDR2: SGHDN and FVKESK. The ends lost 5 bases at V and 7 bases at J; junction bases unmatched: 11. The CDR3 sequence: CASSFRDRPLEQYF. The CDR3 DNA sequence: TGTGCCAGCAGCTTCCGGGACAGACCCTTGGAGCAGTACTTC.

The chain uses TRBV14 and TRBJ1-4, with 7 bases fitting TRBD1. The CDR3 loop spans 14 amino acids. Losses at the gene ends were 4 bases for V and 4 bases for J; bases not matched to a gene: 3. The germline CDR1 and CDR2 sequences are SGHDN and FVKESK. CDR3 amino acids: CASSPRQGNEKLFF. The DNA for the CDR3 is TGTGCCAGCAGCCCTAGACAGGGTAATGAAAAACTGTTTTTT.

This chain uses TRBV5-4 with TRBJ2-5, with D maybe TRBD1 (6 bases). The CDR3 is made up of 13 amino acids. CDR1 and CDR2 (germline): SGHNT, YYREEE (reference sequence). Trimming cost V 0 bases and J 4 bases, with 7 bases left between them. The chain's CDR3 is CASSLAGAETQYF. DNA for the CDR3: TGTGCCAGCAGCTTGGCAGGGGCAGAGACCCAGTACTTC.

V is TRBV19 and J is TRBJ1-1; no clear D. V lost 0 bases and J 5 bases, leaving 10 bases between the germline ends. The CDR3 extends over 14 amino acids. Per the germline V gene, CDR1 is LNHDA and CDR2 is SQIVND (reference sequence). CDR3 nucleotide sequence: TGTGCCAGTAGTATAGATGGGCCGAGGACTGAAGCTTTCTTT. The encoded protein is CASSIDGPRTEAFF.

The J gene is TRBJ2-7, the V gene TRBV11-3; possibly TRBD1 for D (5 bases). Germline loops: CDR1 SGHNT, CDR2 YENEEA. V shed 7 bases and J shed 2 bases, with 18 bases lying between them. The CDR3 has 15 residues. The CDR3 loop is CASTQLRASPYEQYF. CDR3 in DNA: TGTGCCAGCACCCAACTCAGGGCATCCCCCTACGAGCAGTACTTC.

The chain joins TRBV5-1 to TRBJ1-1; D ambiguous. V lost 1 base, J lost 0 bases, and 7 bases lay in between. The CDR3 length is 14 residues. CDR1 SGHRS and CDR2 YFSETQ come from the germline V gene. CDR3 in DNA: TGCGCCAGCAGCTTGTCGCAGATGAACACTGAAGCTTTCTTT. Protein: CASSLSQMNTEAFF. The full variable domain, its missing parts supplied by reference TRBV5-1 and TRBJ1-1, is KAGVTQTPRYLIKTRGQQVTLSCSPISGHRSVSWYQQTPGQGLQFLFEYFSETQRNKGNFPGRFSGRQFSNSRSEMNVSTLELGDSALYLCASSLSQMNTEAFFGQGTRLTVV.

For this clone: The sample contains more than one DNA sequence encoding this CDR3. The chain carries TRBV9 and TRBJ2-2; no clear D gene. The CDR3 is 12 residues long. Germline V gene data show CDR1 as SGDLS and CDR2 as YYNGEE. Trimming cost V 0 bases and J 6 bases, with 3 bases left between them. The CDR3 region is CASSVVSGELFF. The CDR3 coding sequence is TGTGCCAGCAGCGTAGTTTCCGGGGAGCTGTTTTTT.

This chain joins TRBV3-1 (or the pseudogene TRBV3-2) and TRBJ2-4; D is perhaps TRBD2 (7 bases). CDR1 LGHDT and CDR2 YNNKEL come from the germline V gene (reference sequence). The CDR3 runs 17 residues. Trimming stripped 2 bases from V and 0 bases from J, with 14 bases between. The DNA for the CDR3 is TGTGCCAGCAGCCAAAGGGGGGGCGACCTAGCCAAAAACATTCAGTACTTC. Its protein is CASSQRGGDLAKNIQYF.

This clone was recorded only once. This chain links TRBV9 with TRBJ2-1; TRBD1 is a possible D gene (6 bases). The V end was cut by 3 bases, the J end by 5 bases, with 18 bases between. The CDR3 is 16 amino acids. Germline V CDR1 and CDR2: SGDLS, YYNGEE. The CDR3 DNA follows: TGTGCCAGCAGCGGATTACAGGGCCGAGCCGACAATGAGCAGTTCTTC. It codes for CASSGLQGRADNEQFF.

The chain carries TRBV9 and TRBJ2-1; the D is unclear. This CDR3 contains 15 residues. The V end was cut by 0 bases, the J end by 4 bases, with 11 bases between. Germline V gene data show CDR1 as SGDLS and CDR2 as YYNGEE. CDR3 in amino acids: CASSVAASAYNEQFF. CDR3 nucleotide sequence: TGTGCCAGCAGCGTAGCCGCTTCAGCGTACAATGAGCAGTTCTTC.

V usage is TRBV2 and J usage is TRBJ2-7; tentatively, D is TRBD1 or TRBD2 (5 bases each). The CDR3 extends over 17 amino acids. Per germline, CDR1 SNHLY and CDR2 FYNNEI. V was clipped by 1 base and J by 3 bases, with 19 bases between them. CDR3 in DNA: TGTGCCAGCAGTGAAGGAGCAGGAACAGGACTCTTCTACGAGCAGTACTTC. Translation gives CASSEGAGTGLFYEQYF.

This clone was counted many times. Other nucleotide sequences in the sample specify the same CDR3. V is TRBV28 and J is TRBJ1-1; D uncertain. CDR3 length: 12 amino acids. Germline CDR1 is MDHEN and CDR2 is SYDVKM. The V end lost 6 bases, the J end lost 0 bases, and 5 bases lay between the germline ends. The CDR3 DNA is TGTGCCAGCAGGCGCATGAACACTGAAGCTTTCTTT. As protein: CASRRMNTEAFF.

The rearrangement links TRBV9 to TRBJ2-3; D is unclear. V lost 0 bases to trimming and J lost 2 bases, with 10 bases between them. This CDR3 region has 15 residues. Germline values: CDR1 SGDLS, CDR2 YYNGEE. The CDR3 sequence: CASSVGVGYTDTQYF. For the CDR3, the DNA is TGTGCCAGCAGCGTAGGTGTGGGTTACACAGATACGCAGTATTTT.

The V and J genes are TRBV28 and TRBJ1-5; D not certain. The CDR3 loop spans 14 amino acids. V was trimmed by 8 bases and J by 4 bases, leaving 15 bases between them. Germline loops: CDR1 MDHEN, CDR2 SYDVKM. The CDR3 bases are TGTGCCAGCCGCCCCCGGGGAGGGAATCAGCCCCAGCATTTT. It translates to CASRPRGGNQPQHF.

V is TRBV28 and J is TRBJ1-1; D not certain. V was shortened by 5 bases and J by 5 bases, with 12 bases between the two germline ends. The CDR3 totals 13 residues. The germline V gene encodes CDR1 MDHEN and CDR2 SYDVKM. Here the CDR3 DNA reads TGTGCCAGCAGTCTCGGGGTAGCAACTGAAGCTTTCTTT. This codes for CASSLGVATEAFF.

This clone was observed a few times. This chain connects TRBV5-1 to TRBJ2-1, with 10 bases fitting TRBD2. The CDR3 has 15 amino acids. The germline V gene encodes CDR1 SGHRS and CDR2 YFSETQ. Trimming removed 1 base from V and 3 bases from J; junction bases left unmatched: 1. DNA of the CDR3: TGCGCCAGCAGCTTGCAGCGGGGGGGCTACAATGAGCAGTTCTTC. The encoded protein is CASSLQRGGYNEQFF.

This clone appeared once. The chain uses TRBV28 and TRBJ1-2; TRBD1 might be the D (5 bases). Germline V CDR1 and CDR2: MDHEN, SYDVKM. This CDR3 is 14 amino acids long. V lost 4 bases to trimming and J lost 2 bases, with 11 bases between them. CDR3 in DNA: TGTGCCAGCAGTTCGGGCAGGGCAAACTATGGCTACACCTTC. Protein sequence: CASSSGRANYGYTF.

The gene calls are TRBV11-2 and TRBJ2-3, with 13 positions matching TRBD2. V dropped 5 bases and J dropped 0; count of bases not matched to a gene: 8. Germline-derived CDR1 and CDR2 are SGHAT and FQNNGV. The CDR3 is made up of 18 amino acids. CDR3 loop: CASSARLAGGASTDTQYF. The CDR3 DNA reads TGTGCCAGCAGCGCCCGACTAGCGGGGGGCGCTAGCACAGATACGCAGTATTTT. The full variable domain, rest sourced from reference TRBV11-2 and TRBJ2-3, is EAGVAQSPRYKIIEKRQSVAFWCNPISGHATLYWYQQILGQGPKLLIQFQNNGVVDDSQLPKDRFSAERLKGVDSTLKIQPAKLEDSAVYLCASSARLAGGASTDTQYFGPGTRLTVL.